One sample yielded the 23 T cell receptor beta chains listed below, sequenced in a study of cytomegalovirus exposure and HLA in healthy donors. The PCR employed 60 Vbeta primers together with 13 Jbeta primers. Produced via immunoSEQ multiplex PCR; TCRdb's table is partial and in-frame only. This table holds about 63,000 clones, over 60% found once. What was sequenced was PBMCs. These receptor sequences come from a man aged 45-65 years in good health and CMV-seropositive.

The chain combines TRBV6-6 with TRBJ1-1; 8 nucleotides agree with TRBD1. The length of the CDR3 is 14 residues. V was pared by 5 bases and J by 5 bases, with 7 bases of the junction left unmatched. The germline CDR1 and CDR2 sequences are MNHNY and SVGAGI (reference sequence). DNA for the CDR3: TGTGCCAGCAGTCCCCGGACAGGGTATACTGAAGCTTTCTTT. It yields the protein CASSPRTGYTEAFF.

This clone was observed once. This chain links TRBV4-2 with TRBJ2-3; TRBD2 aligns across 9 bases. This CDR3 is 16 amino acids long. J lost 3 bases, V lost 1 base, and 5 bases had no gene match. CDR1 LGHNA and CDR2 YNFKEQ come from the germline V gene. CDR3 residues: CASSQAASGRTDTQYF. CDR3 bases: TGTGCCAGCAGCCAAGCGGCGAGCGGGAGGACAGATACGCAGTATTTT.

V gene TRBV7-9 combines with J gene TRBJ2-5; 9 bases are shared with TRBD2. Germline CDR1 is SEHNR and CDR2 is FQNEAQ (reference sequence). The V gene end was trimmed by 4 bases and the J gene end by 5 bases; junction bases not matched to a gene: 5. The CDR3 has 14 residues. This chain's CDR3 is CASSSATSGETQYF. The CDR3 bases are TGTGCCAGCAGCTCCGCGACTAGCGGTGAGACCCAGTACTTC.

The rearrangement links TRBV7-6 to TRBJ1-4; D may be TRBD1 (6 bases). Germline V gene data show CDR1 as SGHVS and CDR2 as FNYEAQ. V lost 1 base to trimming and J lost 8 bases, with 17 bases between them. The length of the CDR3 is 16 residues. CDR3 sequence: CASSLGPGGFGEKLFF. CDR3 DNA: TGTGCCAGCAGCTTAGGACCTGGGGGCTTTGGGGAAAAACTGTTTTTT.

This clone was observed a few times. J is TRBJ2-5 and V is TRBV27; TRBD1 matches 9 bases. The germline V gene encodes CDR1 MNHEY and CDR2 SMNVEV (reference sequence). CDR3 size: 15 residues. With 7 bases clipped from V and 4 bases from J, the junction kept 10 bases outside the gene matches. The CDR3 coding sequence is TGTGCCAGCAAGTTAACAGGGGGCTTGTTAGAGACCCAGTACTTC. The encoded protein is CASKLTGGLLETQYF.

This chain joins TRBV7-6 and TRBJ2-1, with 14 bases fitting TRBD2. With V trimmed by 3 bases and J by 5 bases, 12 bases remained unmatched. This CDR3 comprises 19 residues. Germline values: CDR1 SGHVS, CDR2 FNYEAQ. The DNA for the CDR3 is TGTGCCAGCAGCTTGCGGACTAGCGGGAGGACACAGAAACACAATGAGCAGTTCTTC. Translating gives CASSLRTSGRTQKHNEQFF.

This sequence joins TRBV10-3 and TRBJ2-5; 9 bases are shared with TRBD2. The V gene's germline CDR1 is ENHRY and CDR2 SYGVKD. V trimming: 4 bases; J trimming: 4 bases; junction bases outside the gene matches: 13. The CDR3 sequence is 17 residues long. CDR3 sequence (DNA): TGTGCCATCAGTGTTATTAGCGGGGGAGCGGGAGGAGAGACCCAGTACTTC. Protein sequence: CAISVISGGAGGETQYF.

The chain joins TRBV6-1 to TRBJ1-5; the D gene is possibly TRBD1 (5 bases). The length of the CDR3 is 14 residues. Looked up from germline, CDR1 is MNHNS and CDR2 is SASEGT. V was clipped by 1 base and J by 4 bases, with 8 bases between them. CDR3 coding DNA: TGTGCCAGCAGTGAAGTCCAGGGTAATCAGCCCCAGCATTTT. Its translation: CASSEVQGNQPQHF.

The chain employs TRBV2 and TRBJ2-5; 8 nucleotides match TRBD1. The J call may be wrong; the DNA end is better matched by TRBJ2-7. The V gene's germline CDR1 is SNHLY and CDR2 FYNNEI. The length of the CDR3 is 13 residues. CDR3 loop: CARGRDRSYEQYF. Written as DNA, the CDR3 is TGTGCCAGAGGCCGGGACAGGTCCTACGAGCAGTACTTC.

This clone was found a few times. V and J are TRBV29-1 and TRBJ2-7; D is ambiguous. The length of the CDR3 is 12 residues. Germline CDR1 is SQVTM and CDR2 is ANQGSEA. V was trimmed by 5 bases and J by 3 bases, leaving 11 bases between them. For the CDR3, the DNA is TGCAGCGTTCTCCAGAACCGCTACGAGCAGTACTTC. Translated: CSVLQNRYEQYF.

The chain links TRBV29-1 to TRBJ1-1; tentatively, D is TRBD1 (5 bases). Deletions cut 7 bases from V and 1 base from J, with 13 bases between. The CDR3 sequence is 13 residues long. Germline-derived CDR1 and CDR2 are SQVTM and ANQGSEA. CDR3 sequence: CSGATGGNTEAFF. DNA of the CDR3: TGCAGCGGGGCCACGGGGGGGAACACTGAAGCTTTCTTT. Full variable domain (missing parts from reference TRBV29-1 and TRBJ1-1): SAVISQKPSRDICQRGTSLTIQCQVDSQVTMMFWYRQQPGQSLTLIATANQGSEATYESGFVIDKFPISRPNLTFSTLTVSNMSPEDSSIYLCSGATGGNTEAFFGQGTRLTVV.

This chain links TRBV25-1 with TRBJ2-6, with no clear D. Germline loops: CDR1 MGHDK, CDR2 SYGVNS. There are 14 residues in the CDR3. V was trimmed by 10 bases and J by 4 bases, leaving 14 bases between them. The CDR3 reads CATLPPSGANVLTF. CDR3 coding DNA: TGTGCCACCCTACCCCCATCAGGGGCCAACGTCCTGACTTTC.

The chain recombines TRBV5-6 with TRBJ1-1, with 11 bases fitting TRBD1. The J segment lost 0 bases and the V segment lost 2 bases, leaving 6 bases of the junction unmatched. The CDR3 has 17 amino acids. Germline V gene data show CDR1 as SGHDT and CDR2 as YYEEEE. In DNA, the CDR3 is TGTGCCAGCAGCTTTTGGACAGGGGGCTCCCTGAACACTGAAGCTTTCTTT. It translates to CASSFWTGGSLNTEAFF.

CDR3 nucleotide sequence: TGTGCCAGCAGCGCTGACAGGGTTGCAACTAATGAAAAACTGTTTTTT. It yields the protein CASSADRVATNEKLFF. This rearrangement joins TRBV9 to TRBJ1-4, with 7 nucleotides matching TRBD1. The V segment lost 3 bases and the J segment 0 bases; nucleotides outside the gene matches: 5. The germline CDR1 and CDR2 sequences are SGDLS and YYNGEE. This CDR3 has 16 amino acids. Complete variable domain (other parts from reference TRBV9 and TRBJ1-4): DSGVTQTPKHLITATGQRVTLRCSPRSGDLSVYWYQQSLDQGLQFLIQYYNGEERAKGNILERFSAQQFPDLHSELNLSSLELGDSALYFCASSADRVATNEKLFFGSGTQLSVL.

This clone has only a few counts. The chain is built from TRBV30 and TRBJ2-7; D is possibly TRBD2 (6 bases). V lost 1 base and J lost 3, with 7 bases in between. Germline V gives CDR1 GTSNPN, CDR2 SVGIG (reference sequence). CDR3 length equals 12 residues. CDR3 in DNA: TGTGCCTGGAGTGGCGGGGACTACGAGCAGTACTTC. Its translation: CAWSGGDYEQYF.

V is TRBV18 and J is TRBJ1-1; D gene uncertain. Germline V gene lookup returns CDR1 KGHSH and CDR2 LQKENI. This CDR3 spans 14 amino acids. The germline V and J ends were trimmed by 2 bases and 4 bases, with 11 bases remaining between them. CDR3 nucleotide sequence: TGTGCCAGCTCACCATTGGGAGCATCCACTGAAGCTTTCTTT. Protein sequence: CASSPLGASTEAFF.

This clone has more than one count but fewer than ten. The J gene is TRBJ2-7, the V gene TRBV6-5, with TRBD1 matching over 9 bases. V lost 6 bases and J lost 2; bases outside the gene matches: 5. This CDR3 has 14 residues. Germline CDR1 MNHEY, CDR2 SVGAGI. The CDR3 DNA follows: TGTGCCAGCAGGGGGACAGGGCGGGCCTACGAGCAGTACTTC. The encoded protein is CASRGTGRAYEQYF.

This chain links TRBV6-1 with TRBJ1-6; no firm D call. Germline values: CDR1 MNHNS, CDR2 SASEGT. The CDR3 sequence is 12 residues long. The V end was cut by 6 bases, the J end by 12 bases, with 12 bases between. The CDR3 loop reads CASREFGKPLHF. The DNA for the CDR3 is TGTGCCAGCAGGGAGTTCGGGAAACCCCTCCACTTT.

This clone was seen more than once but under ten times. This is likely a read error, given that the CDR3 carries no conserved phenylalanine or tryptophan at its end. This chain uses TRBV5-4 with TRBJ1-6, with 9 bases matching TRBD1. Germline CDR1 SGHNT, CDR2 YYREEE (reference sequence). With 4 bases clipped from V and 9 bases from J, the junction kept 2 bases outside the gene matches. CDR3 size: 13 residues. The DNA for the CDR3 is TGTGCCAGCAGCCCGACAGGGGGTTCACCCCTCCACGTT. Amino acids: CASSPTGGSPLHV.

V usage is TRBV2 and J usage is TRBJ2-3; 11 bases map to TRBD2. From germline, CDR1 is SNHLY and CDR2 FYNNEI. CDR3 length: 15 residues. The ends lost 8 bases at V and 6 bases at J; junction bases unmatched: 10. The CDR3: CASSSSGGATDTQYF. The DNA of the CDR3 is TGTGCCAGCTCGAGTAGCGGGGGGGCAACGGATACGCAGTATTTT.

The chain carries TRBV11-3 and TRBJ2-7; maybe TRBD1 (6 bases). Germline CDR1 reads SGHNT; CDR2 reads YENEEA. Trimming pared 1 base from V and 7 bases from J, leaving 11 bases between. The CDR3 covers 13 residues. Here the CDR3 DNA reads TGTGCCAGCAGCTTAGCCCCTAGGGGGGAGCAGTACTTC. Translation gives CASSLAPRGEQYF.

The J gene is TRBJ2-7, the V gene TRBV7-9, with a tentative D call TRBD2 (5 bases). Germline values: CDR1 SEHNR, CDR2 FQNEAQ (reference sequence). The CDR3 has 17 amino acids. The ends were cut back, 0 bases at V and 2 bases at J, with 17 bases in the middle. This CDR3 is CASSLAGVAFLAYEQYF. CDR3 bases: TGTGCCAGCAGCTTAGCGGGAGTGGCGTTCTTAGCCTACGAGCAGTACTTC.

This rearrangement joins TRBV19 to TRBJ1-1; D remains ambiguous. The CDR3 consists of 15 residues. Germline-derived CDR1 and CDR2 are LNHDA and SQIVND (reference sequence). V gave up 5 bases and J gave up 2 bases, with 15 bases separating them. In DNA form, the CDR3 reads TGTGCCAGTAGTCCGACCGACTTGGGTAACACTGAAGCTTTCTTT. Its translation is CASSPTDLGNTEAFF. Looking up the rest from reference TRBV19 and TRBJ1-1 gives the full variable domain: DGGITQSPKYLFRKEGQNVTLSCEQNLNHDAMYWYRQDPGQGLRLIYYSQIVNDFQKGDIAEGYSVSREKKESFPLTVTSAQKNPTAFYLCASSPTDLGNTEAFFGQGTRLTVV.